The clone carrying this T cell receptor beta chain appeared many times. Its antigen remains unknown. This entry comes from a study of T cells after yellow fever vaccination. Study results and caveats: On re-exposure, the response was weaker but peaked faster, at day 5 versus 15. Boosting was followed by the reappearance of most primary-vaccination clones (96% CD4, around 91% CD8).

This CDR3 region has 13 residues. Germline V gene sequence: CDR1 DFQATT, CDR2 SNEGSKA (reference sequence). Unmatched junction bases numbered 6, after V lost 6 bases and J lost 5 bases. TCRdb fed the 5' RACE reads into MiXCR, producing one record per CDR3 protein. The table shows around 230,000 distinct CDR3 sequences, with 6% to 8% occurring only once. This chain uses TRBV20-1 with TRBJ2-1; 8 positions agree with TRBD2. The TCR originated in a man aged 25 to 40 who received the YFV17D yellow fever vaccine. This specimen was CD4+ T cells sorted from PBMCs, taken on the day of the yellow fever booster vaccination. CDR3 DNA: TGCAGTGCACCCCTAGCGGGCCACAATGAGCAGTTCTTC. Protein sequence: CSAPLAGHNEQFF.